This T cell receptor beta chain derives from a study of blood T cell repertoires in COVID-19. Across the study: The United States, Italy and Spain were the sources of the acute and convalescent COVID-19 samples. The analysed material was cDNA or gDNA that came from T cells, B-cell-depleted T cells, or PBMCs.

Germline-derived CDR1 and CDR2 are SGHKS and YYEKEE (reference sequence). Germline trimming cut 0 bases from V and 7 bases from J; bases unmatched to any gene: 4. The CDR3 has 15 amino acids. The authors' processing: How many nucleated cells were present was estimated from reference gene primer amplification. The repertoire was sequenced with immunoSEQ multiplex PCR; TCRdb's copy has only in-frame clones and lacks some. From that table come the V and J calls and clone size; the DNA was used to work out D and trimming. This sample has about 70,000 clones, with more than 75% found just once. What was sequenced was peripheral blood. The source is a human donor in a cohort sampled during active COVID-19. The chain recombines TRBV5-5 with TRBJ2-1, with 10 bases lining up with TRBD1. CDR3 amino acids: CASSLGQGAANEQFF. Here the CDR3 DNA reads TGTGCCAGCAGCTTGGGACAGGGGGCCGCGAATGAGCAGTTCTTC.